These 27 T cell receptor beta chains share one sample of origin, sequenced in a study of identical twins. TCRdb itself ran the 5' RACE reads through MiXCR, one entry per CDR3 protein. The sample has some 96,000 distinct CDR3 sequences, 5.9% seen once; the top ten hold approximately 12%. Material: memory T cells sorted from blood. The receptors here all came from a woman aged 50 to 60 in good health.

This clonotype was observed many times. The chain joins TRBV5-1 to TRBJ2-5, with a possible D match to TRBD1 (6 bases). Trimming stripped 2 bases from V and 2 bases from J, with 16 bases between. This CDR3 contains 16 residues. From germline, CDR1 is SGHRS and CDR2 YFSETQ. The CDR3 coding sequence is TGCGCCAGCAGCTTCCAACGGGGACACCCGCAAGAGACCCAGTACTTC. This sequence encodes CASSFQRGHPQETQYF. The entire variable domain, with the rest obtained from reference TRBV5-1 and TRBJ2-5, is as follows: KAGVTQTPRYLIKTRGQQVTLSCSPISGHRSVSWYQQTPGQGLQFLFEYFSETQRNKGNFPGRFSGRQFSNSRSEMNVSTLELGDSALYLCASSFQRGHPQETQYFGPGTRLLVL.

With regard to this clonotype: This sequence may be a read error, since a much larger clone differs from it by one base. Given the absence of the conserved phenylalanine or tryptophan at the CDR3 end, a read error is likely. The rearrangement joins TRBV10-3 to TRBJ1-2; 7 nucleotides agree with TRBD1. The junction had 3 bases not matched to a gene; V was cut back by 0 bases and J by 8 bases. Germline CDR1 and CDR2: ENHRY and SYGVKD. This CDR3 spans 13 amino acids. CDR3 DNA: TGTGCCATCAGTGAGTCGGACAGGAGCGGCTACACCCTC. This sequence encodes CAISESDRSGYTL.

For the CDR3, the DNA is TGTGCCATCGCTCCGACTAGCGGGAGCCAAGAGACCCAGTACTTC. Its translation is CAIAPTSGSQETQYF. The J gene is TRBJ2-5, the V gene TRBV24-1, with 12 positions matching TRBD2. Trimming took 11 bases from V and 1 from J; bases not matched to a gene: 7. Germline-derived CDR1 and CDR2 are KGHDR and SFDVKD. This CDR3 is built from 15 residues.

In its sample, this clonotype was seen many times. CDR3 nucleotides: TGCGCCAGCTGTCCGACGGGCCCGAACACTGAAGCTTTCTTT. It specifies CASCPTGPNTEAFF. The chain employs TRBV5-1 and TRBJ1-1; no reliable D call. The germline V gene has CDR1 SGHRS and CDR2 YFSETQ. The CDR3 covers 14 residues. V was trimmed by 7 bases and J by 1 base, leaving 14 bases between them. The complete variable domain, with remaining parts taken from reference TRBV5-1 and TRBJ1-1, reads KAGVTQTPRYLIKTRGQQVTLSCSPISGHRSVSWYQQTPGQGLQFLFEYFSETQRNKGNFPGRFSGRQFSNSRSEMNVSTLELGDSALYLCASCPTGPNTEAFFGQGTRLTVV.

Only a few counts were recorded for this clonotype. The genes are TRBV3-1 and TRBJ2-5; maybe TRBD2 (5 bases). V lost 3 bases and J lost 4, with 18 bases in between. This CDR3 spans 16 amino acids. The germline gives CDR1 LGHDT, CDR2 YNNKEL (reference sequence). The CDR3 protein is CASSHPTKGEGETQYF. CDR3 DNA sequence: TGTGCCAGCAGCCATCCCACGAAGGGAGAAGGAGAGACCCAGTACTTC.

This clonotype occurred a few times. As DNA, the CDR3 is TGTGCCAGCAGTATACGCCGGGATAGCAATCAGCCCCAGCATTTT. Protein: CASSIRRDSNQPQHF. This sequence joins TRBV7-6 and TRBJ1-5; D not certain. V was clipped by 6 bases and J by 0 bases, with 12 bases between them. Germline CDR1 SGHVS, CDR2 FNYEAQ. The CDR3 length is 15 residues.

The genes are TRBV5-1 and TRBJ1-4; possibly TRBD1 for D (5 bases). The length of the CDR3 is 15 residues. With 7 bases removed from V and 7 bases from J, the gap between germline ends came to 20 bases. Per the germline V gene, CDR1 is SGHRS and CDR2 is YFSETQ. In DNA form, the CDR3 reads TGCGCCAGCCAGGAAACGGGAGGGGAAGGTGAAAAACTGTTTTTT. Translated: CASQETGGEGEKLFF.

This chain's CDR3 is CASGEIGSYNEQFF. Written as DNA, the CDR3 is TGTGCCAGCGGAGAAATCGGGAGCTACAATGAGCAGTTCTTC. The chain has TRBV27 and TRBJ2-1; a weak D match, TRBD2 (6 bases). V lost 8 bases and J lost 3, with 14 bases in between. This CDR3 is built from 14 residues. CDR1 and CDR2 from the germline V gene are MNHEY and SMNVEV (reference sequence).

The J gene is TRBJ2-7, the V gene TRBV2, with 9 bases fitting TRBD1. Germline V gives CDR1 SNHLY, CDR2 FYNNEI. CDR3 length: 13 amino acids. CDR3 region: CASSDGTGRTPNV. CDR3 DNA sequence: TGTGCCAGCAGTGATGGGACAGGGCGGACCCCGAACGTC.

This clonotype was seen ten or more times. This chain links TRBV12-3 or TRBV12-4 with TRBJ2-3; TRBD2 aligns across 13 bases. The V gene end was trimmed by 5 bases and the J gene end by 6 bases; junction bases not matched to a gene: 8. This CDR3 contains 16 residues. CDR3 nucleotides: TGTGCCAGCAGTCGACGGACTAGCGGGAGTTGGGATACGCAGTATTTT. It specifies CASSRRTSGSWDTQYF.

The table lists this clonotype with a few counts. The rearrangement uses TRBV6-1 and TRBJ2-1; TRBD2 matches at 12 bases. This CDR3 contains 19 residues. V shed 5 bases, J shed 0 bases, and the junction held 11 bases outside the gene matches. Germline V CDR1 and CDR2: MNHNS, SASEGT. CDR3: CASSPRGTSGSSSYNEQFF. The CDR3 bases are TGTGCCAGCAGTCCTCGCGGGACTAGCGGGTCGAGCTCCTACAATGAGCAGTTCTTC.

This clonotype appeared a few times. The V gene is TRBV27, the J gene TRBJ1-2; no clear D gene. Germline CDR1 and CDR2: MNHEY and SMNVEV (reference sequence). Trimming shortened V by 6 bases and J by 4 bases, and 18 bases separated the two germline ends. The CDR3 runs 15 residues. The CDR3 sequence is CASSPLGVQTYGYTF. DNA for the CDR3: TGTGCCAGCAGCCCCCTTGGGGTGCAGACCTATGGCTACACCTTC.

This clonotype was observed at least ten times. The chain is built from TRBV20-1 and TRBJ2-7; perhaps TRBD2 as D (5 bases). V gave up 6 bases and J gave up 7 bases, with 22 bases separating them. Germline V gene sequence: CDR1 DFQATT, CDR2 SNEGSKA (reference sequence). The CDR3 is 14 residues long. CDR3 DNA: TGCAGTGCCACCGGAGCGGCTCAAACGGGGGAGCAGTACGTC. Residues: CSATGAAQTGEQYV.

This clonotype has at least ten counts. The chain uses TRBV9 and TRBJ2-3; D may be TRBD1 or TRBD2 (5 bases each). Germline lookup yields CDR1 SGDLS and CDR2 YYNGEE. This CDR3 is 14 amino acids long. V shed 0 bases and J shed 3 bases, with 8 bases lying between them. CDR3 coding DNA: TGTGCCAGCAGCGTAGTCTGGGGGACAGATACGCAGTATTTT. It specifies CASSVVWGTDTQYF.

This clonotype showed up many times. This chain joins TRBV6-5 and TRBJ2-7; no firm D call. The length of the CDR3 is 13 residues. The V and J ends lost 4 bases and 3 bases respectively, with 10 bases between them. Germline values: CDR1 MNHEY, CDR2 SVGAGI. The CDR3 loop is CASSSGPDYEQYV. In nucleotides, the CDR3 is TGTGCCAGCAGTTCAGGACCGGACTACGAGCAGTACGTC.

By sample share, this clonotype is medium-sized. The rearrangement joins TRBV3-1 to TRBJ2-3, with D uncertain. The CDR3 totals 15 residues. V lost 4 bases and J lost 0, with 11 bases in between. Germline V gives CDR1 LGHDT, CDR2 YNNKEL (reference sequence). The CDR3 DNA follows: TGTGCCAGCAGCCCCGCGCGTTCGAGCACAGATACGCAGTATTTT. It yields the protein CASSPARSSTDTQYF.

This clonotype was recorded at least ten times. The chain has TRBV5-1 and TRBJ2-7, with 7 nucleotides matching TRBD1. CDR1 is SGHRS, CDR2 YFSETQ, per germline. With V trimmed by 0 bases and J by 7 bases, 4 bases remained unmatched. The CDR3 has 13 residues. DNA for the CDR3: TGCGCCAGCAGCTTGGAGGGGGCTGGGGAGCAGTACGTC. Residues: CASSLEGAGEQYV.

This clonotype was counted many times. In nucleotides, the CDR3 is TGTGCCATCAGTGGGACAGGATCTGGAAACACCATATATTTT. Translation gives CAISGTGSGNTIYF. This chain joins TRBV10-3 and TRBJ1-3; 7 bases fit TRBD1. In germline, CDR1 is ENHRY, CDR2 SYGVKD. The J segment lost 1 base and the V segment lost 4 bases, leaving 1 base of the junction unmatched. The CDR3 is 14 amino acids.

The chain carries TRBV19 and TRBJ1-2; D uncertain. Germline values: CDR1 LNHDA, CDR2 SQIVND (reference sequence). This CDR3 is 11 amino acids long. V dropped 6 bases and J dropped 4 bases, with 6 bases sitting between them. DNA of the CDR3: TGTGCCAGTAGAAACAGCTATGGCTACACCTTC. It yields the protein CASRNSYGYTF.

The chain is built from TRBV20-1 and TRBJ2-5, with a tentative D call TRBD2 (5 bases). CDR3 size: 14 residues. CDR1 and CDR2 from the germline V gene are DFQATT and SNEGSKA (reference sequence). Trimming took off 6 bases at V and 2 bases at J, with 16 bases between the two ends. The CDR3 sequence: CSAPLSVTQETQYF. The CDR3 bases are TGCAGTGCCCCTCTTAGCGTGACGCAAGAGACCCAGTACTTC.

The V gene is TRBV5-1, the J gene TRBJ1-1; unclear D gene. The CDR3 is 15 residues long. The V end lost 0 bases, the J end lost 1 base, and 10 bases lay between the germline ends. Looked up from germline, CDR1 is SGHRS and CDR2 is YFSETQ. The CDR3 coding sequence is TGCGCCAGCAGCTTGGTTGCAGGCGCGAACACTGAAGCTTTCTTT. It specifies CASSLVAGANTEAFF.

In its sample, this clonotype was seen many times. The chain uses TRBV20-1 and TRBJ2-5; the match to TRBD1 covers 7 bases. Trimming took 8 bases from V and 6 from J; bases not matched to a gene: 9. The germline V gene encodes CDR1 DFQATT and CDR2 SNEGSKA (reference sequence). This CDR3 contains 12 residues. The DNA of the CDR3 is TGCAGTTCTTTGGACAGGTTAAAGACCCAGTACTTC. It yields the protein CSSLDRLKTQYF.

In this sample, this clonotype turned up many times. The V call is TRBV5-6, the J call TRBJ2-7, with D perhaps TRBD1 (5 bases). V lost 1 base and J 3 bases, leaving 11 bases between the germline ends. The CDR3 consists of 14 residues. CDR1 SGHDT and CDR2 YYEEEE come from the germline V gene. For the CDR3, the DNA is TGTGCCAGCAGCTTGTCCCACAGGAGCTACGAGCAGTACTTC. This translates into CASSLSHRSYEQYF.

The table lists this clonotype with many counts. The chain recombines TRBV7-6 with TRBJ2-5; D remains unclear. The V gene lost 2 bases and the J gene lost 4 bases, with 11 bases spanning the gap. The CDR3 runs to 14 residues. Germline V lookup: CDR1 SGHVS, CDR2 FNYEAQ. The CDR3 DNA follows: TGTGCCAGCAGCTTATTGGCGAATTCAGAGACCCAGTACTTC. This gives the protein CASSLLANSETQYF. The whole variable domain, filled in from reference TRBV7-6 and TRBJ2-5, reads GAGVSQSPRYKVTKRGQDVALRCDPISGHVSLYWYRQALGQGPEFLTYFNYEAQQDKSGLPNDRFSAERPEGSISTLTIQRTEQRDSAMYRCASSLLANSETQYFGPGTRLLVL.

This clonotype was seen a few times. The chain joins TRBV12-3 or TRBV12-4 to TRBJ2-1; no clear D gene. Trimming shortened V by 1 base and J by 7 bases, and 17 bases separated the two germline ends. This CDR3 has 16 residues. The CDR3 loop is CASSLDPPGWLNEQFF. The CDR3 region has the DNA TGTGCCAGCAGTTTAGACCCCCCCGGTTGGTTGAATGAGCAGTTCTTC.

This clonotype rates as medium-sized. The chain employs TRBV20-1 and TRBJ1-1; 10 bases line up with TRBD1. Trimming at V came to 2 bases and at J to 0 bases, leaving 6 bases not matched to a gene. The germline V gene encodes CDR1 DFQATT and CDR2 SNEGSKA (reference sequence). This CDR3 has 16 amino acids. The CDR3 region has the DNA TGCAGTGCTAGAAGGGGGACAGGGGAATTGAACACTGAAGCTTTCTTT. Its translation is CSARRGTGELNTEAFF.

This clonotype was picked up many times. The V and J genes are TRBV7-9 and TRBJ1-2, with D possibly matching TRBD1 (5 bases). CDR1 and CDR2 from the germline V gene are SEHNR and FQNEAQ (reference sequence). The CDR3 contains 11 residues. Trimming shortened V by 11 bases and J by 1 base, and 8 bases separated the two germline ends. The CDR3 protein is CAGDVNYGYTF. The CDR3 DNA reads TGTGCCGGGGACGTTAACTATGGCTACACCTTC.